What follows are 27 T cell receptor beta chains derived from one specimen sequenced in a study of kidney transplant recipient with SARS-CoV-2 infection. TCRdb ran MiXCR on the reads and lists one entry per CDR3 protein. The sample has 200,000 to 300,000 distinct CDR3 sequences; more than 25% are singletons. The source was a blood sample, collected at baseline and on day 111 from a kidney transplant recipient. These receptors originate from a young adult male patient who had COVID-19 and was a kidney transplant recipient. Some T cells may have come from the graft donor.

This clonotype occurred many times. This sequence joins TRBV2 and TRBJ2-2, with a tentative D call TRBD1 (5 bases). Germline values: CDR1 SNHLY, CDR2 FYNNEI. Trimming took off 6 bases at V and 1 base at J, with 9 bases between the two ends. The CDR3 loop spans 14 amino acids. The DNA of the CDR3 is TGTGCCAGCAGCGCAACAGGGAACACCGGGGAGCTGTTTTTT. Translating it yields CASSATGNTGELFF.

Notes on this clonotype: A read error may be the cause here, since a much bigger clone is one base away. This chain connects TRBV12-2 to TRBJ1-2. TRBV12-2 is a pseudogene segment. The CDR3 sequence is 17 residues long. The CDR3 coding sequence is TGTGCAGGTCGCAATTCGTCGACTCCACGAAAGACCTATGGCTACACCTTC. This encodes CAGRNSSTPRKTYGYTF.

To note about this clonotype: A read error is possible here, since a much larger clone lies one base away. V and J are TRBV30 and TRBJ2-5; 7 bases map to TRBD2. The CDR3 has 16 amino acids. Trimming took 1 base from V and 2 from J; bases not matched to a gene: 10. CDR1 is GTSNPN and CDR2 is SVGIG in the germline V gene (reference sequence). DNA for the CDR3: TGTGCCTGGAGTGACCCCGTAGTGGGAGGGCAAGAGACCCAGTACTTC. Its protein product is CAWSDPVVGGQETQYF.

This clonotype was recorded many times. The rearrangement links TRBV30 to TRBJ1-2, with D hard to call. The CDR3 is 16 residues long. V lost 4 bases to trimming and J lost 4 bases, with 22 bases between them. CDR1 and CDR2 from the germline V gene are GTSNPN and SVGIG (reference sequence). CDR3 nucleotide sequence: TGTGCCTGGACCTATACGCGTTATAGAAAGACCTATGGCTACACCTTC. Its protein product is CAWTYTRYRKTYGYTF.

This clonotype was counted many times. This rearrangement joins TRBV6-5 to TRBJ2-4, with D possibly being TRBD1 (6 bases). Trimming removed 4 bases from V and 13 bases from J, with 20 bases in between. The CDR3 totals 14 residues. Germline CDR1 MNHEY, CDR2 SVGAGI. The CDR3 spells CASSFRDTRGEQYF. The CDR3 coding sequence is TGTGCCAGCAGTTTTAGGGACACCCGAGGGGAGCAGTACTTC.

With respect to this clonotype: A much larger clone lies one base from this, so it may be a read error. The DNA for the CDR3 is TGTGCCAGCAGCGTGGTGAGCGGGCGGGAGGGGACCCGGTACTTC. This sequence encodes CASSVVSGREGTRYF. The chain carries TRBV9 and TRBJ2-5, with TRBD2 matching 9 bases. Germline V gene lookup returns CDR1 SGDLS and CDR2 YYNGEE. The CDR3 has 15 residues.

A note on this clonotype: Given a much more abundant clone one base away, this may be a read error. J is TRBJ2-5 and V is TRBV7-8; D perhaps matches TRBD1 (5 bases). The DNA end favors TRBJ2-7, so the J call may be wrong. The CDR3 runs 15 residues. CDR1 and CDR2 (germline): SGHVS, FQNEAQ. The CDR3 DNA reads TGTGCCAGCAGTTCTACTTGGGGCTTCTCCTACGAGCAGTACTTC. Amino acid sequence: CASSSTWGFSYEQYF.

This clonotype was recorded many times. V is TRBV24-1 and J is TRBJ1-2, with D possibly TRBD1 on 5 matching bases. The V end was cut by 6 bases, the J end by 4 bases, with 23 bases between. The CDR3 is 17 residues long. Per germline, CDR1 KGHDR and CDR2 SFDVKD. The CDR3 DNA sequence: TGTGCCACCAGTTGGGGCGATAGTACCAGAAAGACCTATGGCTACACCTTC. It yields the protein CATSWGDSTRKTYGYTF.

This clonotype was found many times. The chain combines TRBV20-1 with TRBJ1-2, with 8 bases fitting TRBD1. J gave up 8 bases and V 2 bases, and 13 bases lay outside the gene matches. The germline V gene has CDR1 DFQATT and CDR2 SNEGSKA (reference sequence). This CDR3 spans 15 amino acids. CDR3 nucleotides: TGCAGTGCTAGAAGGGTCGGCAGGGGGCAGGGAGGCTACACCTTC. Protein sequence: CSARRVGRGQGGYTF.

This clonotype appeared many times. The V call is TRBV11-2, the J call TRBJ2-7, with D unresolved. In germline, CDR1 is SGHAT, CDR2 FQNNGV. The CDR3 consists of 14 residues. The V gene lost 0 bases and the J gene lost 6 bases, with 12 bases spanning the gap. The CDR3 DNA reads TGTGCCAGCAGCTTAGATTGGCTAGGCAGCGAGCAGTACTTC. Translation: CASSLDWLGSEQYF.

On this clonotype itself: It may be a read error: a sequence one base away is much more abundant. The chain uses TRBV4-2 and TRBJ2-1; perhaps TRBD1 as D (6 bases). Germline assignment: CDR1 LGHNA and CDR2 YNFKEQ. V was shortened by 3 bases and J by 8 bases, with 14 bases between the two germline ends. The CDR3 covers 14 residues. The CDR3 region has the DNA TGTGCCAGCAGCCAGGTGGGGGCTGGCCATGAGCAGTTCTTC. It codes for CASSQVGAGHEQFF.

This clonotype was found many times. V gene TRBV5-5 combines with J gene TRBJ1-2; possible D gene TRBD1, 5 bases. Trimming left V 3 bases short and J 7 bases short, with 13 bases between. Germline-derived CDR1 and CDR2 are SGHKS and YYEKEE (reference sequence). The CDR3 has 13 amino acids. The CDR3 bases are TGTGCCAGCAGCTGGGGGGGGGATGGTGGCTACACCTTC. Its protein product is CASSWGGDGGYTF.

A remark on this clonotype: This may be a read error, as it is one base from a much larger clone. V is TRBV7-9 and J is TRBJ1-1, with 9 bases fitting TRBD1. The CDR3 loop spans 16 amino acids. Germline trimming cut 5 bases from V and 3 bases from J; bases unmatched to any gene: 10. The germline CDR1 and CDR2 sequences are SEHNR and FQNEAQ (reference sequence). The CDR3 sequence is CASSPPGQGMDTEAFF. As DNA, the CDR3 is TGTGCCAGCAGCCCCCCGGGACAGGGAATGGACACTGAAGCTTTCTTT. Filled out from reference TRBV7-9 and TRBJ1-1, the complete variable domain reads DTGVSQNPRHKITKRGQNVTFRCDPISEHNRLYWYRQTLGQGPEFLTYFQNEAQLEKSRLLSDRFSAERPKGSFSTLEIQRTEQGDSAMYLCASSPPGQGMDTEAFFGQGTRLTVV.

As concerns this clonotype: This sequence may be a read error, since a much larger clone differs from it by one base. For the CDR3, the DNA is TGTGCCAGCAGCTTAAGGGGGGGGAGAGAAGGGACCCAGTACTTC. Amino acid sequence: CASSLRGGREGTQYF. The chain links TRBV7-9 to TRBJ2-5; D may be TRBD2 (7 bases). This CDR3 has 15 residues. Germline V gene data show CDR1 as SEHNR and CDR2 as FQNEAQ (reference sequence). V was pared by 2 bases and J by 7 bases, with 17 bases between.

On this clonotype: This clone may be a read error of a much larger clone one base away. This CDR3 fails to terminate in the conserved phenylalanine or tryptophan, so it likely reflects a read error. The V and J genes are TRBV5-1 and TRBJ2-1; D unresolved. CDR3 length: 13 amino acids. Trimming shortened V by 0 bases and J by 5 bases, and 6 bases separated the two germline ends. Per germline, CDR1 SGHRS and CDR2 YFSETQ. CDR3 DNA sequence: TGCGCCAGCAGCTTGGTGTTAGACAATGAGCAGTTCCTC. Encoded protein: CASSLVLDNEQFL.

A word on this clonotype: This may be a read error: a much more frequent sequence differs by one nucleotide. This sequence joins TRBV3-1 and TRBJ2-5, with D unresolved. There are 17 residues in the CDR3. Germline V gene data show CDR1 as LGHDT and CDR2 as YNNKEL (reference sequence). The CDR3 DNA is TGTGCCAGCAGCTACAAAAATCCCATTTCTTTCTCTGAGATCCAGTACTTC. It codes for CASSYKNPISFSEIQYF.

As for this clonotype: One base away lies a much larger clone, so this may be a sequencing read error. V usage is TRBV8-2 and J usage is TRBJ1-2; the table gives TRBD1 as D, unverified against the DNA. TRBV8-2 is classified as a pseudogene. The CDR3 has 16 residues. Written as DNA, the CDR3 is TGTGGCAGTACTCCTGTTGATAGCCGAAGGACCTATGGCTACACCTTC. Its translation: CGSTPVDSRRTYGYTF.

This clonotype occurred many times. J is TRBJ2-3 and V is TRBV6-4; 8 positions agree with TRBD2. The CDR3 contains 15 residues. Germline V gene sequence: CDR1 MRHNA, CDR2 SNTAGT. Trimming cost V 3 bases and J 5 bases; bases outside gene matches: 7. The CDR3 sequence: CASSDSSGSGDTQYF. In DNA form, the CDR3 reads TGTGCCAGCAGTGATTCCAGCGGGAGTGGAGATACGCAGTATTTT.

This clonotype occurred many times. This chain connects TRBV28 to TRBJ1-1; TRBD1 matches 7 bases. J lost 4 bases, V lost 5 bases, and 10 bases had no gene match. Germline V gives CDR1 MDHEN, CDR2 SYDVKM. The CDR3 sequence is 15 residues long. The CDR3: CASSIRDSWSTEAFF. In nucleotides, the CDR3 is TGTGCCAGCAGTATACGGGACAGTTGGAGCACTGAAGCTTTCTTT.

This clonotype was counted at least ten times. The CDR3 sequence: CASSSYRAGFQETQYF. CDR3 sequence (DNA): TGTGCCAGCAGTTCATACAGGGCAGGGTTCCAAGAGACCCAGTACTTC. This rearrangement joins TRBV6-2 or TRBV6-3 to TRBJ2-5; tentatively, D is TRBD1 (6 bases). The CDR3 has 16 residues. Trimming left V 4 bases short and J 1 base short, with 16 bases between. Germline CDR1 is MNHEY and CDR2 is SVGEGT.

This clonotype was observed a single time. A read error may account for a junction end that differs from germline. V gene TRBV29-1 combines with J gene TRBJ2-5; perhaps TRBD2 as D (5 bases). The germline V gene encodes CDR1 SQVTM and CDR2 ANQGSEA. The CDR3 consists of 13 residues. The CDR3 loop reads CSVQEEDTETQYF. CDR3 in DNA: TGCAGCGTTCAAGAGGAGGATACGGAGACCCAGTACTTC. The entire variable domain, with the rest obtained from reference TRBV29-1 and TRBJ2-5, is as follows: SAVISQKPSRDICQRGTSLTIQCQVDSQVTMMFWYRQQPGQSLTLIATANQGSEATYESGFVIDKFPISRPNLTFSTLTVSNMSPEDSSIYLCSVQEEDTETQYFGPGTRLLVL.

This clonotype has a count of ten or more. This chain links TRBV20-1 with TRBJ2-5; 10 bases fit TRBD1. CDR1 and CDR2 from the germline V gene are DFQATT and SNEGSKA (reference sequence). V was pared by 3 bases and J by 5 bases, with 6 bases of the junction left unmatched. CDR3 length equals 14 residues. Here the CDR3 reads CSASPGQGGETQYF. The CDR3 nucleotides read TGCAGTGCTAGTCCAGGACAGGGGGGGGAGACCCAGTACTTC.

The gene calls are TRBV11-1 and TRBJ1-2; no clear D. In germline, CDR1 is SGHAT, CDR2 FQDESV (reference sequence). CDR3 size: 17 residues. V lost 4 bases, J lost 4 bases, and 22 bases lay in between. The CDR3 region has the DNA TGTGCCAGCAGCTGCCAAAATAAGGCTGGAAAGACCTATGGCTACACCTTC. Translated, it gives CASSCQNKAGKTYGYTF.

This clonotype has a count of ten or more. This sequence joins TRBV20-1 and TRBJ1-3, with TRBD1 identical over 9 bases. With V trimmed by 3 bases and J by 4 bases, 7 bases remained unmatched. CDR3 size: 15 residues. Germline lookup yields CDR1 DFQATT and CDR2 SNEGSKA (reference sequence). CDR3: CSARSGQGTGNTIYF. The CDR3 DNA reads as TGCAGTGCTAGGTCCGGACAGGGGACAGGAAACACCATATATTTT.

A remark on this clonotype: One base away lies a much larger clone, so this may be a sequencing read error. The CDR3 DNA reads TGTGCCAGCAGCGTGTACCGGGACAGGGTGGGGTCCCAGTACTTC. Its protein is CASSVYRDRVGSQYF. This chain connects TRBV7-2 to TRBJ2-7; 9 positions match TRBD1. The trim removed 5 bases at V and 10 bases at J, leaving 15 bases unmatched. The CDR3 runs 15 residues. From germline, CDR1 is SGHTA and CDR2 FQGNSA.

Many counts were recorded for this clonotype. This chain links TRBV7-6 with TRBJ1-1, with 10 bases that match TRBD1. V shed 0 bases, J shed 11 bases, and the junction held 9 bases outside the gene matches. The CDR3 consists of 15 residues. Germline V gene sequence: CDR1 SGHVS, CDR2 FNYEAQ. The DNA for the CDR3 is TGTGCCAGCAGCTTAGCCCCGCCGGGACAGGGGACCGCTTTCTTT. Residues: CASSLAPPGQGTAFF.

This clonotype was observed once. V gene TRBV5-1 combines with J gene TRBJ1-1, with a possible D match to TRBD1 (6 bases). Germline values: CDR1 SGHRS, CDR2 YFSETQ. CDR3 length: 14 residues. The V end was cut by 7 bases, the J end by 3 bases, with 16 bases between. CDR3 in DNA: TGCGCCAGCGGCCCGGGGGGGGCGGACACTGAAGCTTTCTTT. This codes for CASGPGGADTEAFF.